The sequence of this TCR beta chain was determined in a study of T cell responses to AZD1222 COVID-19 vaccine. Overall study findings and caveats: Spike-wide coverage was observed for vaccine-associated CD4 TCRs, with dominant responses at 160-218 and 743-854. Mostly white British, mostly female donors; authors suggested clonal diversity may be underestimated. Only six individuals given AZD1222 were seropositive at baseline.

Turning to this clone: Its target is unknown.

This CDR3 spans 14 amino acids. Trimming removed 0 bases from V and 3 bases from J; junction bases left unmatched: 2. CDR1 is SGHRS and CDR2 is YFSETQ in the germline V gene. Clones were sequenced by immunoSEQ multiplex PCR, and TCRdb holds only the in-frame ones, with some missing. The sample lists about 130,000 clones; under 90% were seen once. This sequence was found in an adult in good health. This chain connects TRBV5-1 to TRBJ2-5; 7 bases are shared with TRBD1. The sequences come from peripheral blood, collected on day 0 of AZD1222 vaccination. For the CDR3, the DNA is TGCGCCAGCAGCTTGGAAACAGGGGAAGAGACCCAGTACTTC. Amino acids: CASSLETGEETQYF.